These 8 T cell receptor beta chains originate from one sample sequenced in a study of cytomegalovirus exposure and HLA in healthy donors. Use of 60 Vbeta and 13 Jbeta primers characterized the PCR. Clones were read by immunoSEQ multiplex PCR, and TCRdb kept only the in-frame ones, dropping some. The table has fewer than 85,000 clones, more than 75% seen once. Sequenced material: PBMCs. The receptor set was obtained from a male donor in good health and CMV-seropositive.

This clone was seen a handful of times. The chain recombines TRBV7-8 with TRBJ2-1; 10 bases align to TRBD2. The length of the CDR3 is 16 residues. The germline V gene has CDR1 SGHVS and CDR2 FQNEAQ. The ends lost 6 bases at V and 0 bases at J; junction bases unmatched: 5. CDR3 region: CASRTSGRSSYNEQFF. The DNA for the CDR3 is TGTGCCAGCAGGACTAGCGGGCGCAGCTCCTACAATGAGCAGTTCTTC.

This clone appeared a few times. The chain couples TRBV5-1 to TRBJ1-2; 9 nucleotides line up with TRBD1. The length of the CDR3 is 14 residues. With V trimmed by 0 bases and J by 5 bases, 2 bases remained unmatched. CDR1 is SGHRS and CDR2 is YFSETQ in the germline V gene. In DNA, the CDR3 is TGCGCCAGCAGCTTGGAAGGGACAGGGTATGGCTACACCTTC. Encoded protein: CASSLEGTGYGYTF.

The V and J genes are TRBV10-3 and TRBJ2-1, with TRBD2 matching over 12 bases. The CDR3 spans 15 residues. From germline, CDR1 is ENHRY and CDR2 SYGVKD. V was pared by 4 bases and J by 5 bases, with 3 bases of the junction left unmatched. CDR3 nucleotides: TGTGCCATCAGTGGGACTAGCGGGGTACACAATGAGCAGTTCTTC. It yields the protein CAISGTSGVHNEQFF.

The chain recombines TRBV5-1 with TRBJ1-4; D might be TRBD1 (5 bases). The germline V and J ends were trimmed by 4 bases and 7 bases, with 11 bases remaining between them. CDR1 is SGHRS, CDR2 YFSETQ, per germline. The CDR3 contains 13 residues. The CDR3 DNA sequence: TGCGCCAGCAGCCAGGGTAAGGGTGAAAAACTGTTTTTT. Translated: CASSQGKGEKLFF.

The rearrangement links TRBV29-1 to TRBJ2-1; D perhaps matches TRBD2 (6 bases). Trimming stripped 1 base from V and 0 bases from J, with 10 bases between. The CDR3 covers 15 residues. The germline V gene has CDR1 SQVTM and CDR2 ANQGSEA. The CDR3 nucleotides read TGCAGCGTTGAAGCCCGGGGGATCTCCTACAATGAGCAGTTCTTC. Its protein product is CSVEARGISYNEQFF.

This rearrangement joins TRBV19 to TRBJ1-6; 7 nucleotides match TRBD1. Germline CDR1 is LNHDA and CDR2 is SQIVND (reference sequence). The CDR3 contains 15 residues. Trimming removed 4 bases from V and 7 bases from J; junction bases left unmatched: 7. CDR3 DNA sequence: TGTGCCAGTAGTACCAAACAGGGGTGGAATTCACCCCTCCACTTT. Amino acid sequence: CASSTKQGWNSPLHF.

The chain has TRBV7-2 and TRBJ2-1; 14 bases line up with TRBD2. The CDR3 totals 17 residues. V shed 2 bases and J 3 bases; nucleotides not matched to a gene: 3. CDR1 and CDR2 from the germline V gene are SGHTA and FQGNSA. The CDR3 DNA reads as TGTGCCAGCAGCTTATCAGGGACTAGCGGGGGCTACAATGAGCAGTTCTTC. Translating it yields CASSLSGTSGGYNEQFF.

The chain recombines TRBV19 with TRBJ1-2, with no clear D. V was cut by 3 bases and J by 9 bases, with 14 bases left in between. Germline CDR1 is LNHDA and CDR2 is SQIVND (reference sequence). CDR3 length: 13 residues. CDR3 amino acids: CASSMFQARSYTF. CDR3 nucleotides: TGTGCCAGTAGTATGTTTCAGGCTCGGAGCTACACCTTC.